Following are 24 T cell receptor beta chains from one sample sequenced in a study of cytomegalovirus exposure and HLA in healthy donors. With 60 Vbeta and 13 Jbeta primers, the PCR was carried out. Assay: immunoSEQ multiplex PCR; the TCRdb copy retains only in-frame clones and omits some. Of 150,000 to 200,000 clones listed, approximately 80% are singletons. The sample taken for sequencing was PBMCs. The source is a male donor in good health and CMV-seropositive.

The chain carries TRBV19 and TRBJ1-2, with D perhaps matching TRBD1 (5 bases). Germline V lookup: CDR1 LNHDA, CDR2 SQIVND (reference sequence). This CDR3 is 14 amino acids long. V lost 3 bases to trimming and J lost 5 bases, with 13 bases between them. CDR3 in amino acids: CASSILVTAYGYTF. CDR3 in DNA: TGTGCCAGTAGTATCTTGGTGACAGCGTATGGCTACACCTTC.

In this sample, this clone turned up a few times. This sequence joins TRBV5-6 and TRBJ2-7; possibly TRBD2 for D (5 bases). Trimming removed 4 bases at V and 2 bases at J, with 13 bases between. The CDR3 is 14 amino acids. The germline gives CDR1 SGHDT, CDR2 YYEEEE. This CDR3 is CASSPPSGAYEQYF. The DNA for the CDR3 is TGTGCCAGCAGCCCCCCGTCCGGGGCCTACGAGCAGTACTTC.

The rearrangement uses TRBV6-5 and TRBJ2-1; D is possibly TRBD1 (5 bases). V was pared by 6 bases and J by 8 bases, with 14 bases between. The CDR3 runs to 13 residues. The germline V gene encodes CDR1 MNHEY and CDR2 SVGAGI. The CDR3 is CASSRPGFDEQFF. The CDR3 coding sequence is TGTGCCAGCAGCAGACCAGGGTTCGATGAGCAGTTCTTC.

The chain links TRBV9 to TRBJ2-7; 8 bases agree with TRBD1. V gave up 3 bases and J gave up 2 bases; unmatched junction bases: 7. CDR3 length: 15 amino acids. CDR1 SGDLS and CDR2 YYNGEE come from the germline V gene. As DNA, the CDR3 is TGTGCCAGCAGCGAAGGACAGGGTAGGGCCTACGAGCAGTACTTC. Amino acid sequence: CASSEGQGRAYEQYF.

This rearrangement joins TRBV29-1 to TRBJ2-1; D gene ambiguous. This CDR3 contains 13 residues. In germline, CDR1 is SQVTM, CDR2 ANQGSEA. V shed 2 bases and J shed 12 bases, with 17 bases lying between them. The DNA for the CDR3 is TGCAGCGTTGAATTGTACCGCCCCTATCGGCAGTTCTTC. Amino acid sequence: CSVELYRPYRQFF.

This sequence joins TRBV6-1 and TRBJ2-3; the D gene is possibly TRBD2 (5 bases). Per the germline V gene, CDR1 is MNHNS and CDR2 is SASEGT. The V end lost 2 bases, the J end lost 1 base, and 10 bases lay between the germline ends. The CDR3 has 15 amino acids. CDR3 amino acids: CASSERAGRTDTQYF. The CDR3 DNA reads TGTGCCAGCAGTGAACGGGCGGGCCGCACAGATACGCAGTATTTT.

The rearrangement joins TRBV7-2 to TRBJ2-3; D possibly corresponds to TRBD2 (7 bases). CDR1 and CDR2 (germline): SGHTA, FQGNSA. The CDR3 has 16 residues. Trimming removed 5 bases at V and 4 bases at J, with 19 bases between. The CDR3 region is CASSTAGAGVPDTQYF. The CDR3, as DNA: TGTGCCAGCAGCACCGCGGGGGCGGGAGTTCCAGATACGCAGTATTTT.

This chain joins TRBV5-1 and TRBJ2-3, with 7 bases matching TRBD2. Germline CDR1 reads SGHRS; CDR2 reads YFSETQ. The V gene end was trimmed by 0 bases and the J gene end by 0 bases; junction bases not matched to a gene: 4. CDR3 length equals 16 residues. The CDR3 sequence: CASSLGLAVSTDTQYF. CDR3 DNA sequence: TGCGCCAGCAGCTTGGGGCTAGCGGTTAGCACAGATACGCAGTATTTT.

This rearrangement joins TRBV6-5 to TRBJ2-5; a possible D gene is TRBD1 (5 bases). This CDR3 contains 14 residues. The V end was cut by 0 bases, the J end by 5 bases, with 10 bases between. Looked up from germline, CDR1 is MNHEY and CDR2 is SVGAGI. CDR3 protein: CASSYSAGWETQYF. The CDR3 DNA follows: TGTGCCAGCAGTTACTCAGCAGGGTGGGAGACCCAGTACTTC.

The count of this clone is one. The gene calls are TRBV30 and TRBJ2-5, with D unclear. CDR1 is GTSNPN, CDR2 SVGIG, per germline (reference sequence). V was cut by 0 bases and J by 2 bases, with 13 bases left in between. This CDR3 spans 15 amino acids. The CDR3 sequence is CAWSVLRDGQETQYF. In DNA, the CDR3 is TGTGCCTGGAGTGTACTGCGAGACGGGCAAGAGACCCAGTACTTC.

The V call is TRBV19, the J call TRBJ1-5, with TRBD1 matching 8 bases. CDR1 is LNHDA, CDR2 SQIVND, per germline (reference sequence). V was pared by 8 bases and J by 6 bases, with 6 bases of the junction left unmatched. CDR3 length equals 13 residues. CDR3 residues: CASSRQGTQPQHF. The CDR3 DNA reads TGTGCCAGTTCCCGACAGGGGACTCAGCCCCAGCATTTT.

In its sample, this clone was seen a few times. CDR3 coding DNA: TGTGCCAGCAGCGTAGCTCCGACAGCGCAAACCTTC. This gives the protein CASSVAPTAQTF. This chain links TRBV9 with TRBJ1-2, with a tentative D call TRBD1 (5 bases). Per germline, CDR1 SGDLS and CDR2 YYNGEE. V was cut by 0 bases and J by 14 bases, with 14 bases left in between. CDR3 length equals 12 residues.

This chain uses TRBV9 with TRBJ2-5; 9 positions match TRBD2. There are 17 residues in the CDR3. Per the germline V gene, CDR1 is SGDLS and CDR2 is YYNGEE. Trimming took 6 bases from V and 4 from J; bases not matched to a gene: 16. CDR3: CASTRTSVPRQVETQYF. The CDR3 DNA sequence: TGTGCCAGCACTAGGACTAGCGTCCCCCGGCAGGTAGAGACCCAGTACTTC.

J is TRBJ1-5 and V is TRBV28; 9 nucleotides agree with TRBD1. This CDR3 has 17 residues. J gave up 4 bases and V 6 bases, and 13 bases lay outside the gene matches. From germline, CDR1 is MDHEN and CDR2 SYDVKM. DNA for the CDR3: TGTGCCAGCAGCCGCCACAGGGGGCGAGGGTTGAATCAGCCCCAGCATTTT. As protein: CASSRHRGRGLNQPQHF. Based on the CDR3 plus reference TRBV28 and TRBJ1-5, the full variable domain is DVKVTQSSRYLVKRTGEKVFLECVQDMDHENMFWYRQDPGLGLRLIYFSYDVKMKEKGDIPEGYSVSREKKERFSLILESASTNQTSMYLCASSRHRGRGLNQPQHFGDGTRLSIL.

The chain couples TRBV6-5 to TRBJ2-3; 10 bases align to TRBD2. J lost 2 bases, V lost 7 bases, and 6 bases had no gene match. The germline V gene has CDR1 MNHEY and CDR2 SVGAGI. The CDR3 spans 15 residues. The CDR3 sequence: CASTRTSGYTDTQYF. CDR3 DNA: TGTGCCAGCACGCGGACTAGCGGATACACAGATACGCAGTATTTT.

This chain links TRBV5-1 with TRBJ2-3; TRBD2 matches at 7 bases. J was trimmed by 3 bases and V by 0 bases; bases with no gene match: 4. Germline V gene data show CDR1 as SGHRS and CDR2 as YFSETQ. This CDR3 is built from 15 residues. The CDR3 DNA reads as TGCGCCAGCAGCTTGGCCGTAGCGGGTACAGATACGCAGTATTTT. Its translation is CASSLAVAGTDTQYF.

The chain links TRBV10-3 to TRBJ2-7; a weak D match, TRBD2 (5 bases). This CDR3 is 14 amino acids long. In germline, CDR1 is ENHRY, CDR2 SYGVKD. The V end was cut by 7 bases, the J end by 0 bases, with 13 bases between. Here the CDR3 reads CAIMSGSYSYEQYF. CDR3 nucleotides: TGTGCCATCATGAGCGGAAGCTACTCCTACGAGCAGTACTTC.

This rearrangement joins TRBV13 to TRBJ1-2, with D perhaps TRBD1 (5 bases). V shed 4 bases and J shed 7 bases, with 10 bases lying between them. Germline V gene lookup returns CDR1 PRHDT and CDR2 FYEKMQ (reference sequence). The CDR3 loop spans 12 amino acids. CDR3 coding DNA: TGTGCCAGCAGCTCGGGACTGGGTGGCTACACCTTC. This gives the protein CASSSGLGGYTF.

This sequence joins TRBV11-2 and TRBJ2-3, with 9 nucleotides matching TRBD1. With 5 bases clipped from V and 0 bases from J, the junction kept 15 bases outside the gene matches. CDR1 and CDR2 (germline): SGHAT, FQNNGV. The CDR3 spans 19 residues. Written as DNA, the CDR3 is TGTGCCAGCAGCCCAGGGGACAGGGTTGGCGGGTTTAGCACAGATACGCAGTATTTT. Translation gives CASSPGDRVGGFSTDTQYF. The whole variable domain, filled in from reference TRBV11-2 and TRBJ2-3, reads EAGVAQSPRYKIIEKRQSVAFWCNPISGHATLYWYQQILGQGPKLLIQFQNNGVVDDSQLPKDRFSAERLKGVDSTLKIQPAKLEDSAVYLCASSPGDRVGGFSTDTQYFGPGTRLTVL.

This chain's CDR3 is CAIRSLADRSYEQYF. CDR3 bases: TGTGCCATCAGAAGCTTAGCGGACCGCTCCTACGAGCAGTACTTC. The rearrangement uses TRBV10-3 and TRBJ2-7; TRBD2 is a possible D gene (6 bases). The CDR3 is made up of 15 amino acids. Trimming removed 6 bases from V and 0 bases from J, with 15 bases in between. Germline V CDR1 and CDR2: ENHRY, SYGVKD.

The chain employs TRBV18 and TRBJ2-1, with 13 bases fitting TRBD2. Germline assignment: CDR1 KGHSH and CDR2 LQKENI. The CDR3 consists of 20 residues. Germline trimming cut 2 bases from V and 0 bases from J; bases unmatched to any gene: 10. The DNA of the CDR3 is TGTGCCAGCTCACCATTTGGACTAGCGGGAGCCACCCGCTCCTACAATGAGCAGTTCTTC. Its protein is CASSPFGLAGATRSYNEQFF.

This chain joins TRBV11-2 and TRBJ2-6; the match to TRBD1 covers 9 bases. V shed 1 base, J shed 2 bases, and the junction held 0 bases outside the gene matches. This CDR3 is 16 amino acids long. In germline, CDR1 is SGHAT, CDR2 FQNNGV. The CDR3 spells CASSLGTGAGANVLTF. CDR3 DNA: TGTGCCAGCAGCTTAGGGACAGGGGCTGGGGCCAACGTCCTGACTTTC.

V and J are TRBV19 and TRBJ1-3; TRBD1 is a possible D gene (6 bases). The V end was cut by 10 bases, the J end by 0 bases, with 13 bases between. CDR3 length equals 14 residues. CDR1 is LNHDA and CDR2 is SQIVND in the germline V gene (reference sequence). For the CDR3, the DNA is TGTGCCACCCACCCGACAGGCTCTGGAAACACCATATATTTT. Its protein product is CATHPTGSGNTIYF.

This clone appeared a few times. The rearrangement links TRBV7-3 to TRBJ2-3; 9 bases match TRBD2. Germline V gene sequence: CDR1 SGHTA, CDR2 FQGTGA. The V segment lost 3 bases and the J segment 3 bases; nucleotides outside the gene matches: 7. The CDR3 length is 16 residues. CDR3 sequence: CASSLGTSRVTDTQYF. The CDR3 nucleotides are TGTGCCAGCAGCTTGGGGACTAGCAGGGTGACAGATACGCAGTATTTT.